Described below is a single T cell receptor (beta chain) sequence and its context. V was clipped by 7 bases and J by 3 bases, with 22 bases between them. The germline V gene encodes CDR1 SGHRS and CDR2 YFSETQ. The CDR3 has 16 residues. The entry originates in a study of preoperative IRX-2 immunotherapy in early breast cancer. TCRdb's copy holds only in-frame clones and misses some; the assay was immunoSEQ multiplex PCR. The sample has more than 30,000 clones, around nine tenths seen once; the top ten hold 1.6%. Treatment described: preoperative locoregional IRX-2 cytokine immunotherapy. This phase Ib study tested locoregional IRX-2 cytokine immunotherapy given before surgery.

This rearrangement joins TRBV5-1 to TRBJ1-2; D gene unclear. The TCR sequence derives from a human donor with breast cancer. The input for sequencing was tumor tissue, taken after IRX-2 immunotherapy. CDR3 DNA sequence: TGCGCCAGCGGGGATAAAGGCTCACGGGTTGACTATGGCTACACCTTC. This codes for CASGDKGSRVDYGYTF.